A single sample gave rise to the 30 T cell receptor beta chains below, sequenced in a study of cytomegalovirus exposure and HLA in healthy donors. It was with 60 Vbeta and 13 Jbeta primers that the PCR ran. Method: immunoSEQ multiplex PCR; TCRdb's copy keeps in-frame clones and lacks some. The sample totals some 75,000 clones. The sequencing input was PBMCs. These receptors all come from a female donor in good health and CMV-seropositive.

The chain couples TRBV5-1 to TRBJ2-1; 13 bases align to TRBD2. CDR1 is SGHRS and CDR2 is YFSETQ in the germline V gene. J lost 5 bases, V lost 4 bases, and 6 bases had no gene match. The CDR3 is 16 amino acids. CDR3 coding DNA: TGCGCCAGCAGCAGACTAGCGGGGGGTGTCCACAATGAGCAGTTCTTC. As protein: CASSRLAGGVHNEQFF.

The DNA of the CDR3 is TGCGCCAGCAGAAGGACAGGGGGAGGGGACTATGGCTACACCTTC. Residues: CASRRTGGGDYGYTF. The chain recombines TRBV4-1 with TRBJ1-2, with 10 bases identical to TRBD1. With 6 bases clipped from V and 3 bases from J, the junction kept 7 bases outside the gene matches. Germline V gene sequence: CDR1 MGHRA, CDR2 YSYEKL. This CDR3 has 15 residues.

The chain is built from TRBV4-2 and TRBJ1-3; 9 bases are shared with TRBD1. Losses at the gene ends were 1 base for V and 2 bases for J; bases not matched to a gene: 6. CDR1 and CDR2 (germline): LGHNA, YNFKEQ. This CDR3 comprises 17 residues. CDR3 nucleotides: TGTGCCAGCAGCCAAGCTCGGGGACAGGGACCTGGAAACACCATATATTTT. Protein sequence: CASSQARGQGPGNTIYF.

The V gene is TRBV13, the J gene TRBJ2-7; TRBD1 matches 9 bases. Germline V lookup: CDR1 PRHDT, CDR2 FYEKMQ (reference sequence). Trimming at V came to 5 bases and at J to 7 bases, leaving 6 bases not matched to a gene. CDR3 size: 13 residues. The CDR3 DNA is TGTGCCAGCAGCCTCCGGACAGGGGTGGAGCAGTACTTC. Translating gives CASSLRTGVEQYF.

The V call is TRBV7-2, the J call TRBJ1-5; D is possibly TRBD1 (6 bases). CDR1 is SGHTA, CDR2 FQGNSA, per germline. Trimming took off 1 base at V and 0 bases at J, with 13 bases between the two ends. The CDR3 is made up of 17 amino acids. CDR3 region: CASSLEGTPYSNQPQHF. The CDR3 DNA reads TGTGCCAGCAGCTTAGAGGGGACACCGTATAGCAATCAGCCCCAGCATTTT.

The chain uses TRBV5-1 and TRBJ2-1; 9 positions agree with TRBD2. Trimming at V came to 5 bases and at J to 9 bases, leaving 12 bases not matched to a gene. The CDR3 contains 15 residues. Per the germline V gene, CDR1 is SGHRS and CDR2 is YFSETQ. The CDR3 reads CASSHSASGTSEQFF. CDR3 nucleotide sequence: TGCGCCAGCAGTCATAGCGCTAGCGGGACGAGTGAGCAGTTCTTC. Together with reference TRBV5-1 and TRBJ2-1, the CDR3 gives the full variable domain: KAGVTQTPRYLIKTRGQQVTLSCSPISGHRSVSWYQQTPGQGLQFLFEYFSETQRNKGNFPGRFSGRQFSNSRSEMNVSTLELGDSALYLCASSHSASGTSEQFFGPGTRLTVL.

V is TRBV28 and J is TRBJ2-2; 7 nucleotides agree with TRBD1. V shed 5 bases and J 5 bases; nucleotides not matched to a gene: 8. Germline CDR1 and CDR2: MDHEN and SYDVKM. This CDR3 has 15 residues. CDR3 bases: TGTGCCAGCAGTCCAGGGGGAAGGAAGACCGGGGAGCTGTTTTTT. It specifies CASSPGGRKTGELFF.

The gene calls are TRBV4-1 and TRBJ1-6; D uncertain. The CDR3 spans 14 residues. Germline V gene sequence: CDR1 MGHRA, CDR2 YSYEKL. Trimming removed 0 bases from V and 6 bases from J, with 6 bases in between. This chain's CDR3 is CASSQDTPNSPLHF. Written as DNA, the CDR3 is TGCGCCAGCAGCCAAGATACACCTAATTCACCCCTCCACTTT.

This chain links TRBV6-5 with TRBJ2-2; D gene uncertain. This CDR3 region has 14 residues. Germline CDR1 reads MNHEY; CDR2 reads SVGAGI. The V end lost 3 bases, the J end lost 3 bases, and 8 bases lay between the germline ends. CDR3: CASSYQTYTGELFF. CDR3 in DNA: TGTGCCAGCAGTTATCAGACATACACCGGGGAGCTGTTTTTT.

The chain recombines TRBV28 with TRBJ2-2; 7 nucleotides agree with TRBD2. The CDR3 is 15 residues long. Germline values: CDR1 MDHEN, CDR2 SYDVKM. The trim removed 7 bases at V and 2 bases at J, leaving 7 bases unmatched. The CDR3 DNA reads TGTGCCAGCATGGGGGGGGAAGCAAACACCGGGGAGCTGTTTTTT. Protein product: CASMGGEANTGELFF.

The genes are TRBV30 and TRBJ2-2, with D tentatively TRBD2 (6 bases). V lost 6 bases and J lost 0, with 11 bases in between. CDR3 length equals 14 residues. Germline values: CDR1 GTSNPN, CDR2 SVGIG (reference sequence). The CDR3 region has the DNA TGTGCCTGCGGGAGAAGGACGAACACCGGGGAGCTGTTTTTT. Protein sequence: CACGRRTNTGELFF.

Concerning this clone itself: The same CDR3 is also encoded by other DNA sequences in this sample. The rearrangement uses TRBV5-8 and TRBJ1-4; D unresolved. Trimming shortened V by 4 bases and J by 4 bases, and 8 bases separated the two germline ends. Germline values: CDR1 SGHTS, CDR2 YDEGEE. The CDR3 totals 13 residues. Written as DNA, the CDR3 is TGTGCCAGCAGCGGCGGCCTTAATGAAAAACTGTTTTTT. It codes for CASSGGLNEKLFF.

The CDR3 loop is CASSLKTGLEVQYF. As DNA, the CDR3 is TGCGCCAGCAGCTTGAAGACAGGGTTAGAGGTCCAGTACTTC. V is TRBV5-1 and J is TRBJ2-5; 7 bases are shared with TRBD1. Trimming removed 1 base from V and 10 bases from J; junction bases left unmatched: 10. From germline, CDR1 is SGHRS and CDR2 YFSETQ. This CDR3 contains 14 residues. Full variable domain (remainder filled in from reference TRBV5-1 and TRBJ2-5): KAGVTQTPRYLIKTRGQQVTLSCSPISGHRSVSWYQQTPGQGLQFLFEYFSETQRNKGNFPGRFSGRQFSNSRSEMNVSTLELGDSALYLCASSLKTGLEVQYFGPGTRLLVL.

V usage is TRBV15 and J usage is TRBJ2-7, with 7 bases identical to TRBD1. The germline V gene has CDR1 LNHNV and CDR2 YYDKDF (reference sequence). The CDR3 has 15 residues. V shed 2 bases, J shed 0 bases, and the junction held 4 bases outside the gene matches. The CDR3 DNA is TGTGCCACCAGCAGATTTGGACAGGCCTCCTACGAGCAGTACTTC. It yields the protein CATSRFGQASYEQYF.

This chain joins TRBV5-6 and TRBJ2-1, with 7 bases lining up with TRBD1. Germline trimming cut 4 bases from V and 3 bases from J; bases unmatched to any gene: 7. The CDR3 runs 15 residues. Per germline, CDR1 SGHDT and CDR2 YYEEEE. For the CDR3, the DNA is TGTGCCAGCAGCCCGCAGACAGGGATCTACAATGAGCAGTTCTTC. Translated: CASSPQTGIYNEQFF.

This chain links TRBV4-1 with TRBJ2-7; 12 bases agree with TRBD1. J gave up 6 bases and V 0 bases, and 9 bases lay outside the gene matches. Germline CDR1 is MGHRA and CDR2 is YSYEKL. This CDR3 is 17 amino acids long. CDR3 region: CASSQDPGQGASSEQYF. DNA of the CDR3: TGCGCCAGCAGCCAAGATCCGGGACAGGGGGCAAGTAGCGAGCAGTACTTC.

The rearrangement links TRBV19 to TRBJ2-1; TRBD2 matches at 7 bases. This CDR3 has 14 amino acids. CDR1 is LNHDA and CDR2 is SQIVND in the germline V gene (reference sequence). V gave up 3 bases and J gave up 5 bases; unmatched junction bases: 4. The CDR3 DNA follows: TGTGCCAGTAGTATTGGCGGGAGCGACAATGAGCAGTTCTTC. It translates to CASSIGGSDNEQFF.

This chain joins TRBV5-6 and TRBJ2-5; TRBD1 is a possible D gene (6 bases). In germline, CDR1 is SGHDT, CDR2 YYEEEE. V lost 4 bases, J lost 4 bases, and 11 bases lay in between. This CDR3 region has 13 residues. The CDR3 is CASSTTGGETQYF. Written as DNA, the CDR3 is TGTGCCAGCAGCACGACAGGAGGAGAGACCCAGTACTTC.

This chain connects TRBV30 to TRBJ1-2; the D gene is possibly TRBD1 (6 bases). CDR1 is GTSNPN and CDR2 is SVGIG in the germline V gene (reference sequence). The CDR3 spans 14 residues. The V end lost 5 bases, the J end lost 3 bases, and 16 bases lay between the germline ends. In DNA form, the CDR3 reads TGTGCCTGGGTTCAGGGACACGGAGACTATGGCTACACCTTC. Protein: CAWVQGHGDYGYTF.

V gene TRBV6-5 combines with J gene TRBJ2-2; D is perhaps TRBD2 (5 bases). The CDR3 is 14 residues long. Germline values: CDR1 MNHEY, CDR2 SVGAGI. Trimming removed 2 bases from V and 1 base from J, with 5 bases in between. The CDR3 DNA reads TGTGCCAGCAGTTACGGAGGGAACACCGGGGAGCTGTTTTTT. This translates into CASSYGGNTGELFF.

Here the CDR3 reads CASSRGQLNEKLFF. The CDR3 nucleotides read TGTGCCAGCAGCCGCGGCCAGCTCAATGAAAAACTGTTTTTT. This chain uses TRBV11-2 with TRBJ1-4; D ambiguous. Trimming took off 5 bases at V and 5 bases at J, with 12 bases between the two ends. The CDR3 has 14 residues. Per germline, CDR1 SGHAT and CDR2 FQNNGV. The variable domain in full, with the rest retrieved from reference TRBV11-2 and TRBJ1-4, is EAGVAQSPRYKIIEKRQSVAFWCNPISGHATLYWYQQILGQGPKLLIQFQNNGVVDDSQLPKDRFSAERLKGVDSTLKIQPAKLEDSAVYLCASSRGQLNEKLFFGSGTQLSVL.

In DNA form, the CDR3 reads TGCGCCAGCAGCCAAGATCGAGGGCTCCGGGCCGGGGAGCTGTTTTTT. Protein: CASSQDRGLRAGELFF. The rearrangement links TRBV4-3 to TRBJ2-2; maybe TRBD2 (5 bases). The CDR3 sequence is 16 residues long. Germline values: CDR1 LGHNA, CDR2 YSLEER. Trimming removed 0 bases at V and 6 bases at J, with 14 bases between.

The genes are TRBV5-1 and TRBJ2-5, with D maybe TRBD1 (6 bases). This CDR3 comprises 14 residues. Between the trimmed V and J ends, which lost 4 bases and 4 bases, there was a span of 14 bases. Germline CDR1 reads SGHRS; CDR2 reads YFSETQ. The CDR3 sequence is CASSLSTGLETQYF. The CDR3 DNA reads TGCGCCAGCAGCCTATCGACAGGATTAGAGACCCAGTACTTC.

This chain uses TRBV27 with TRBJ2-3, with 9 bases lining up with TRBD2. CDR1 is MNHEY and CDR2 is SMNVEV in the germline V gene (reference sequence). With 11 bases clipped from V and 5 bases from J, the junction kept 11 bases outside the gene matches. The CDR3 totals 14 residues. DNA for the CDR3: TGTGCCGCAAGGCCCGCGGGAGGGATAGATACGCAGTATTTT. As protein: CAARPAGGIDTQYF.

This rearrangement joins TRBV2 to TRBJ2-5; D gene unclear. The CDR3 runs 12 residues. CDR1 SNHLY and CDR2 FYNNEI come from the germline V gene. Trimming left V 5 bases short and J 5 bases short, with 9 bases between. Here the CDR3 DNA reads TGTGCCAGCAGTTCCCCTATGGAGACCCAGTACTTC. It yields the protein CASSSPMETQYF.

The J gene is TRBJ2-1, the V gene TRBV2; D is possibly TRBD2 (5 bases). Germline V gives CDR1 SNHLY, CDR2 FYNNEI. V was clipped by 4 bases and J by 2 bases, with 12 bases between them. The CDR3 totals 15 residues. The CDR3 reads CASSGLALAYNEQFF. The CDR3 DNA follows: TGTGCCAGCAGTGGGCTAGCCCTAGCCTACAATGAGCAGTTCTTC. Filled out from reference TRBV2 and TRBJ2-1, the complete variable domain reads EPEVTQTPSHQVTQMGQEVILRCVPISNHLYFYWYRQILGQKVEFLVSFYNNEISEKSEIFDDQFSVERPDGSNFTLKIRSTKLEDSAMYFCASSGLALAYNEQFFGPGTRLTVL.

The V call is TRBV19, the J call TRBJ1-5, with 11 bases lining up with TRBD1. J gave up 5 bases and V 3 bases, and 9 bases lay outside the gene matches. Germline V gives CDR1 LNHDA, CDR2 SQIVND (reference sequence). CDR3 length: 17 residues. Written as DNA, the CDR3 is TGTGCCAGTAGTATCGGACCGAGGGGACAGGGGGATCAGCCCCAGCATTTT. Amino acid sequence: CASSIGPRGQGDQPQHF.

The rearrangement uses TRBV11-1 and TRBJ2-7; TRBD2 might be the D (7 bases). From germline, CDR1 is SGHAT and CDR2 FQDESV (reference sequence). CDR3 length: 15 amino acids. The V end was cut by 5 bases, the J end by 0 bases, with 14 bases between. In DNA, the CDR3 is TGTGCCAGCAGCAAACAGGGAGGGGTCTCCTACGAGCAGTACTTC. This codes for CASSKQGGVSYEQYF.

The V gene is TRBV18, the J gene TRBJ2-5, with D unclear. V lost 3 bases and J lost 1, with 6 bases in between. CDR1 and CDR2 from the germline V gene are KGHSH and LQKENI. The CDR3 totals 13 residues. The CDR3 here is CASSPQAQETQYF. CDR3 sequence (DNA): TGTGCCAGCTCACCGCAGGCCCAAGAGACCCAGTACTTC. Full variable domain (missing parts from reference TRBV18 and TRBJ2-5): NAGVMQNPRHLVRRRGQEARLRCSPMKGHSHVYWYRQLPEEGLKFMVYLQKENIIDESGMPKERFSAEFPKEGPSILRIQQVVRGDSAAYFCASSPQAQETQYFGPGTRLLVL.

The gene calls are TRBV30 and TRBJ2-1, with 9 nucleotides matching TRBD1. Losses at the gene ends were 3 bases for V and 6 bases for J; bases not matched to a gene: 3. CDR3 length: 13 amino acids. In germline, CDR1 is GTSNPN, CDR2 SVGIG (reference sequence). The CDR3 nucleotides are TGTGCCTGGAGCGGGACAGGGATCAATGAGCAGTTCTTC. Translated: CAWSGTGINEQFF.